The rows below give T cell receptor beta chains drawn from one sample of a study of blood T cell repertoires in COVID-19. The protocol was immunoSEQ multiplex PCR, while the TCRdb copy is restricted to in-frame clones and leaves out a portion. The sample has approximately 440,000 clones; around 90% are singletons. What was sequenced was PBMCs or T cells enriched from blood (not recorded which). All receptors derive from a man between 18 and 29 years old who had recovered from COVID-19. Each CDR3 is given with its conserved first and last residue. The D gene is left open where the match is weak. Expanded clones get a size class; other rows say once, few or many, or leave the size out.

clone size	J gene	D gene	V gene	CDR3 DNA	CDR3 protein
.	TRBJ1-2	TRBD1	TRBV19	TGTGCCAGTAACTCGGGGGACAGGATCAACTACACCTTC	CASNSGDRINYTF
.	TRBJ1-5	.	TRBV30	TGTGCCTGGTCCCCCGGGGGGAATAGCAATCAGCCCCAGCATTTT	CAWSPGGNSNQPQHF
.	TRBJ1-3	.	TRBV5-1	TGCGCCAGCAGCTTAGCGGGGGAAGAAAACACCATATATTTT	CASSLAGEENTIYF
.	TRBJ1-1	.	TRBV6-1	TGTGCCAGCAGTGAATTTAAACCCCCGAGAACTGAAGCTTTCTTT	CASSEFKPPRTEAFF
.	TRBJ1-3	.	TRBV18	TGTGCCAGCTCACCTCAACTACAGGGAAGCTCTGGAAACACCATATATTTT	CASSPQLQGSSGNTIYF
.	TRBJ1-5	TRBD1	TRBV2	TGTGCCAGCAGTGATGGGCCAGGGGGACAGCCCCAGCATTTT	CASSDGPGGQPQHF
once	TRBJ1-1	TRBD1	TRBV24-1	TGTGCCACCAGTGATTTCTGGACAGGAAAAGACACTGAAGCTTTCTTT	CATSDFWTGKDTEAFF
.	TRBJ2-7	.	TRBV18	TGTGCCAGCTCACCACCGGGTGGAGGCGGAGTCGACTCCAGCAAACGTCCCTACGAGCAGTACTTC	CASSPPGGGGVDSSKRPYEQYF
.	TRBJ2-2	.	TRBV28	TGTGCCACCACCGGGGGAAGGGACACCGGGGAGCTGTTTTTT	CATTGGRDTGELFF
.	TRBJ1-2	.	TRBV10-3	TGTGCCATCAGCTCGTCCCTGGACAGCCACTATGGCTACACCTTC	CAISSSLDSHYGYTF
.	TRBJ1-3	.	TRBV3-1/TRBV3-2	TGTGCCAGCAGCCAGGACATACCTGGAAACACCATATATTTT	CASSQDIPGNTIYF
.	TRBJ2-3	.	TRBV3-1/TRBV3-2	TGTGCCAGCAGGCGGGACCGCTGCGAGTATTTT	CASRRDRCEYF
.	TRBJ1-2	TRBD1	TRBV2	TGTGCCAGCAGGGGGACAGGGGCGTACTATGGCTACACCTTC	CASRGTGAYYGYTF
.	TRBJ1-2	.	TRBV7-2	TGTGCCAGCAGCTCGCAACAGGGCGTTCGTGGCTACACCTTC	CASSSQQGVRGYTF
.	TRBJ2-1	TRBD2	TRBV5-1	TGCGCCATCTCGACTGGCGGGGGTCCCTACAATGAGCAGTTCTTC	CAISTGGGPYNEQFF
once	TRBJ2-7	TRBD2	TRBV9	TGTGCCAGCAGCGTAGCCGCTAGCGGACCACCCTACGAGCAGTACTTC	CASSVAASGPPYEQYF